This TCR beta chain was profiled in a study of T cell repertoires in cytomegalovirus infection. Looking at the study overall: CMV infection plus the matching HLA type was flagged by public TCR beta signatures.

Study-level findings and limits: In two of eight donors, the top clonotype was HLA-C-restricted CMV-specific. Cumulative public TCR beta family frequency identified CMV carriers with the relevant HLA.

Trimming pared 5 bases from V and 6 bases from J, leaving 7 bases between. This CDR3 is 12 amino acids long. Germline V lookup: CDR1 SEHNR, CDR2 FQNEAQ (reference sequence). This clonotype was observed many times. Its specificity is not known. Each CDR3 protein gets one entry after TCRdb re-called the reads with MiXCR. Of 310,000 or so distinct CDR3 sequences listed, approximately 10% were seen once; the top ten hold around 2.6%. The TCR sequence derives from a human donor in good health (CMV status not recorded). Some clones in this sample may be carry-over from other donors' samples. The chain couples TRBV7-9 to TRBJ2-2; D ambiguous. Material for sequencing was PBMCs. The CDR3 DNA sequence: TGTGCCAGCAGCCTCCGGTCCGGGGAGCTGTTTTTT. Translating it yields CASSLRSGELFF.